This passage covers 2 T cell receptor beta chains from one sample sequenced in a study of blood T cell repertoires in COVID-19. Clones were sequenced by immunoSEQ multiplex PCR, and TCRdb holds only the in-frame ones, with some missing. The sample consists of hundreds of thousands of clones, approximately 90% of them appearing once. Material for sequencing was PBMCs or T cells enriched from blood (not recorded which). These receptor sequences come from a woman between 40 and 55 years old who had recovered from COVID-19.

This clone was seen only once. The chain has TRBV7-9 and TRBJ2-2, with 7 bases fitting TRBD1. This CDR3 contains 14 residues. Per the germline V gene, CDR1 is SEHNR and CDR2 is FQNEAQ (reference sequence). Trimming at V came to 6 bases and at J to 5 bases, leaving 6 bases not matched to a gene. The CDR3 sequence: CASSLTGATGELFF. The CDR3, as DNA: TGTGCCAGCAGTCTTACAGGGGCAACCGGGGAGCTGTTTTTT.

This chain links TRBV7-3 with TRBJ2-3; TRBD1 might be the D (5 bases). The CDR3 totals 15 residues. Trimming shortened V by 4 bases and J by 2 bases, and 13 bases separated the two germline ends. Germline V gives CDR1 SGHTA, CDR2 FQGTGA. This CDR3 reads CASSSDGAATDTQYF. In DNA form, the CDR3 reads TGTGCCAGCAGCTCGGATGGGGCGGCCACAGATACGCAGTATTTT.